This TCR beta chain was sequenced during a study of vaccination and CD4 T cells after COVID-19. Study overall: Convalescent participants consisted of six males and four females, two being Hispanic.

This clonotype was observed a few times. The antigen remains unidentified. Treatment defined: roughly 10-day PBMC culture with coronavirus spike peptide pools or control peptides (ViraFEST assay). Sequencing of the DNA from cultured CD4+ T cells was carried out with the Oncomine TCR Beta short-read assay. From the PCR reads, TCRdb called clonotypes with MiXCR, one entry per CDR3 protein. The table records 12,000 to 15,000 distinct CDR3 sequences, roughly 34% of them present only once. CDR3 length: 15 amino acids. With 3 bases removed from V and 4 bases from J, the gap between germline ends came to 12 bases. CDR1 and CDR2 from the germline V gene are MNHEY and SMNVEV (reference sequence).

This chain uses TRBV27 with TRBJ2-2; tentative D call: TRBD1 (5 bases). This TCR came from a human donor with COVID-19. The sample consisted of cultured CD4+ T cells from blood. The CDR3 protein is CASSFFSRATGELFF. The DNA for the CDR3 is TGTGCCAGCAGTTTCTTCAGCAGGGCCACCGGGGAGCTGTTTTTT.